The 5 T cell receptor beta chains below were found in one sample sequenced in a study of regulatory T cells in long-lasting Graves disease. Time point meaning: newly diagnosed GD, antithyroid drugs for less than 3 months. After RNA was extracted from PBMCs, the TCR library was made from it. Sequencing libraries for TCR beta were prepared with iRepertoire HTBI primers and Arm-PCR of CDR3 regions. TCRdb processed the multiplex PCR reads anew with MiXCR; each CDR3 protein has one entry. The sample contains roughly 420,000 distinct CDR3 sequences, about 14% of which appear only once. A further study also used this sample, focusing on T cells in Graves' hyperthyroidism and ophthalmopathy.

The sequencing used peripheral blood mononuclear cells (PBMCs), collected at new diagnosis, from a patient treated with antithyroid drugs. These receptors all stem from a woman aged 50 to 65 with Graves disease.

This clonotype was recorded a few times. The rearrangement joins TRBV29-1 to TRBJ2-3, with 7 bases identical to TRBD2. This CDR3 spans 14 amino acids. Germline assignment: CDR1 SQVTM and CDR2 ANQGSEA. Trimming took 5 bases from V and 1 from J; bases not matched to a gene: 6. DNA for the CDR3: TGCAGCGTTCCTTCGGCGGGAGGCACAGATACGCAGTATTTT. Translating it yields CSVPSAGGTDTQYF.

A few counts support this clonotype. CDR3: CATSDPSVTNEQFF. The CDR3 DNA reads TGTGCCACCAGTGACCCTAGCGTGACCAATGAGCAGTTCTTC. The chain combines TRBV24-1 with TRBJ2-1; the D gene is possibly TRBD2 (6 bases). V lost 4 bases, J lost 6 bases, and 12 bases lay in between. Looked up from germline, CDR1 is KGHDR and CDR2 is SFDVKD. The CDR3 consists of 14 residues.

This clonotype was observed at least ten times. The chain employs TRBV12-3 or TRBV12-4 and TRBJ2-5; 9 bases match TRBD1. The CDR3 runs 12 residues. After removal of 6 bases from V and 5 bases from J, the junction contained 1 base not matched to a gene. The CDR3 is CASSGTGETQYF. The CDR3 nucleotides are TGTGCCAGCAGCGGGACAGGGGAGACCCAGTACTTC.

At least ten counts were recorded for this clonotype. The CDR3 protein is CASSFSVGGLSTDTQYF. The DNA for the CDR3 is TGCGCCAGCAGCTTTTCCGTGGGAGGCCTTAGCACAGATACGCAGTATTTT. The V call is TRBV5-1, the J call TRBJ2-3; D possibly corresponds to TRBD2 (6 bases). The CDR3 is 17 residues long. Per germline, CDR1 SGHRS and CDR2 YFSETQ. V was shortened by 2 bases and J by 0 bases, with 16 bases between the two germline ends.

This clonotype appeared many times. This sequence joins TRBV2 and TRBJ1-1, with TRBD1 matching over 8 bases. V was pared by 8 bases and J by 1 base, with 3 bases of the junction left unmatched. The CDR3 sequence is 13 residues long. The V gene's germline CDR1 is SNHLY and CDR2 FYNNEI. Written as DNA, the CDR3 is TGTGCCAGCGCCAGGGGGCAGAACACTGAAGCTTTCTTT. It specifies CASARGQNTEAFF.